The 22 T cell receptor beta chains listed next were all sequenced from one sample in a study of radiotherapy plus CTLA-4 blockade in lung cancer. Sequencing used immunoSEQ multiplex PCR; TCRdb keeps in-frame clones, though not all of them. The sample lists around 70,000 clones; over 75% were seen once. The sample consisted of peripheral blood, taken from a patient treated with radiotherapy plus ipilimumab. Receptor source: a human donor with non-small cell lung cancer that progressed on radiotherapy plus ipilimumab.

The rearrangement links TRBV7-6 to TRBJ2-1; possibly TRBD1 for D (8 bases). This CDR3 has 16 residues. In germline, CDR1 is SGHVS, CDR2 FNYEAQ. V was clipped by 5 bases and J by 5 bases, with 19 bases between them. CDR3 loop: CASSRHRGGSDNEQFF. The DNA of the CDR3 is TGTGCCAGCAGCAGACACAGGGGGGGATCGGACAATGAGCAGTTCTTC.

DNA of the CDR3: TGTGCCAGTTCTCTGGGCACTGGGGCGAACACCGGGGAGCTGTTTTTT. Protein sequence: CASSLGTGANTGELFF. The chain has TRBV2 and TRBJ2-2, with D uncertain. The CDR3 covers 16 residues. V lost 9 bases and J lost 0, with 17 bases in between. Per germline, CDR1 SNHLY and CDR2 FYNNEI. The whole variable domain, remainder taken from reference TRBV2 and TRBJ2-2, is EPEVTQTPSHQVTQMGQEVILRCVPISNHLYFYWYRQILGQKVEFLVSFYNNEISEKSEIFDDQFSVERPDGSNFTLKIRSTKLEDSAMYFCASSLGTGANTGELFFGEGSRLTVL.

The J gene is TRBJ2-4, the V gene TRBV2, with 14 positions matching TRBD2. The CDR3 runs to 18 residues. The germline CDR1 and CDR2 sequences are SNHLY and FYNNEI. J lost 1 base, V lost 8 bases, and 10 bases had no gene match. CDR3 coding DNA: TGTGCCAGCGGTTCAATCGGGACTAGCGGGAGTGCCAAAAACATTCAGTACTTC. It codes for CASGSIGTSGSAKNIQYF.

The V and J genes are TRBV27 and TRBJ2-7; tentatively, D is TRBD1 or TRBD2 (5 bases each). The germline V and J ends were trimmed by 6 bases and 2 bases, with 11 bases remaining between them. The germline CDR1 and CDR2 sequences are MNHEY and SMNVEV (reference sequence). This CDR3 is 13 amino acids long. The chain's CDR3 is CASRKLGAYEQYF. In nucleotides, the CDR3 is TGTGCCAGCAGGAAACTAGGGGCCTACGAGCAGTACTTC.

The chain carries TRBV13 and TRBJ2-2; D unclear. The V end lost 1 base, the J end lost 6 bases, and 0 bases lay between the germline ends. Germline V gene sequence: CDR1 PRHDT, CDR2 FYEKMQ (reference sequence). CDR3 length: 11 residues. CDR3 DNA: TGTGCCAGCAGCTTAGCCGGGGAGCTGTTTTTT. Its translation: CASSLAGELFF.

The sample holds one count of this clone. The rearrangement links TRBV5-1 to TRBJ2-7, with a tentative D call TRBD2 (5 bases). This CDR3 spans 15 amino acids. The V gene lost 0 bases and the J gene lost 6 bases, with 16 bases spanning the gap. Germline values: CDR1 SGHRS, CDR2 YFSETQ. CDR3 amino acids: CASSLEPLAGGEQYF. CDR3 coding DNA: TGCGCCAGCAGCTTGGAGCCCCTAGCTGGCGGCGAGCAGTACTTC.

CDR3 residues: CASSSGQGDTEAFF. As DNA, the CDR3 is TGTGCCAGCAGTTCGGGACAGGGGGACACTGAAGCTTTCTTT. The rearrangement uses TRBV28 and TRBJ1-1; 11 bases agree with TRBD1. CDR3 length: 14 residues. Germline V lookup: CDR1 MDHEN, CDR2 SYDVKM. V was clipped by 4 bases and J by 3 bases; unmatched bases: 1.

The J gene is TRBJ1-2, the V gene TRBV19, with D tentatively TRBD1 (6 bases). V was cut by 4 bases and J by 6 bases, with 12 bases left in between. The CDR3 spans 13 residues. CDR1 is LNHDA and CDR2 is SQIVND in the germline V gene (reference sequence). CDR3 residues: CASSTTGGDGYTF. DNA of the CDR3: TGTGCCAGTAGTACGACGGGGGGCGATGGCTACACCTTC.

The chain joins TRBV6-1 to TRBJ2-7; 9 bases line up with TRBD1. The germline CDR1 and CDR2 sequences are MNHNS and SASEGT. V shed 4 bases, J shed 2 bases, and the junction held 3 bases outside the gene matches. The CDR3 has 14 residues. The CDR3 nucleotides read TGTGCCAGCAGTGGGGACAGGGACCCCTACGAGCAGTACGTC. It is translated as CASSGDRDPYEQYV.

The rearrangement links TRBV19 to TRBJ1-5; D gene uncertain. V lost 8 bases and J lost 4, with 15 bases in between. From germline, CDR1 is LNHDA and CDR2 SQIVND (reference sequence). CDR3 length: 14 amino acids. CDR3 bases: TGTGCCAGTTGGTCCGTCGGGGAGAATCAGCCCCAGCATTTT. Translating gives CASWSVGENQPQHF.

CDR3 sequence (DNA): TGTGCCAGCAGTGGAAAAACAGTCGCTGAAGCTTTCTTT. Translation gives CASSGKTVAEAFF. The J gene is TRBJ1-1, the V gene TRBV6-1; D uncertain. CDR1 is MNHNS and CDR2 is SASEGT in the germline V gene. The CDR3 is 13 amino acids. Between the trimmed V and J ends, which lost 4 bases and 6 bases, there was a span of 12 bases.

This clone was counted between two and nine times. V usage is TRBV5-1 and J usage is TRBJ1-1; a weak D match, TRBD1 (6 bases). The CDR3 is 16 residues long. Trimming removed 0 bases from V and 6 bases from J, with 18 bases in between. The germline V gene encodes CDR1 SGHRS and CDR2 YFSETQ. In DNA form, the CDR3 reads TGCGCCAGCAGCTTGGGCCTCCACAGGGTCGTCCCTGAAGCTTTCTTT. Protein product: CASSLGLHRVVPEAFF.

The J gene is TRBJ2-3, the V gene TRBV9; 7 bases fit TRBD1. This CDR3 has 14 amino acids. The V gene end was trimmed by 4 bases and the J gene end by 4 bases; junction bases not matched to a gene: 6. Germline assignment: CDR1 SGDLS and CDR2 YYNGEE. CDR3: CASSLQGSADTQYF. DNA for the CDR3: TGTGCCAGCAGCTTACAGGGGAGCGCAGATACGCAGTATTTT. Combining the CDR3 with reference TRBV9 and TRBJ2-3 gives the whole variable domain DSGVTQTPKHLITATGQRVTLRCSPRSGDLSVYWYQQSLDQGLQFLIQYYNGEERAKGNILERFSAQQFPDLHSELNLSSLELGDSALYFCASSLQGSADTQYFGPGTRLTVL.

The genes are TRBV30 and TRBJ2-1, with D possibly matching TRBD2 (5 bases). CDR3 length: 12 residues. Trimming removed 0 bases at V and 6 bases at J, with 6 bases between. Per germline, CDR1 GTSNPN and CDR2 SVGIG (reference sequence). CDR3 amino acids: CAWSVLVNEQFF. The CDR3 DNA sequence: TGTGCCTGGAGTGTACTAGTCAATGAGCAGTTCTTC.

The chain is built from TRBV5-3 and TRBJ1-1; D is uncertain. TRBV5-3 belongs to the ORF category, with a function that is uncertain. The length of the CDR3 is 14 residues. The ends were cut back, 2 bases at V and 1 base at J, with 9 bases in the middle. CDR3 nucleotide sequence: TGTGCCAGAAGCTTCTGCCCCGGGAACACTGAAGCTTTCTTT. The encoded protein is CARSFCPGNTEAFF.

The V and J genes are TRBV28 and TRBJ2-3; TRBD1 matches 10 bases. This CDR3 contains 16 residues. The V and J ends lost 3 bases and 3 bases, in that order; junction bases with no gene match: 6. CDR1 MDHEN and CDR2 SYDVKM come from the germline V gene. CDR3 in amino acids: CASSFTDRGQTDTQYF. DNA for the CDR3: TGTGCCAGCAGTTTTACTGACAGGGGGCAGACAGATACGCAGTATTTT.

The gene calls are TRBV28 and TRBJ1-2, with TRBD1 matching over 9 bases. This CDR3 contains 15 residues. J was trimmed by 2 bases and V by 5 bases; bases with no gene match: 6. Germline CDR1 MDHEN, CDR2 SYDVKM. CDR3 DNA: TGTGCCAGCAGTCCCCGGGACAGGGTAAACTATGGCTACACCTTC. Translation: CASSPRDRVNYGYTF.

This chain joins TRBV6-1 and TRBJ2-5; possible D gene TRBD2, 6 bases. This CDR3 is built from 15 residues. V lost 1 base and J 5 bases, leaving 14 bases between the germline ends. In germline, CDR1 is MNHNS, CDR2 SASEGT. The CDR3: CASSEVAGRGETQYF. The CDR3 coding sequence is TGTGCCAGCAGTGAAGTCGCGGGACGAGGTGAGACCCAGTACTTC.

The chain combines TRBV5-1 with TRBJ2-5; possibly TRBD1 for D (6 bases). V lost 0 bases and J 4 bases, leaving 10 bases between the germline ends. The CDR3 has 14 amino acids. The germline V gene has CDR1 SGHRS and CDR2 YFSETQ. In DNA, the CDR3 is TGCGCCAGCAGCTTGGCAGGACAGAGAGAGACCCAGTACTTC. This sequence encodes CASSLAGQRETQYF.

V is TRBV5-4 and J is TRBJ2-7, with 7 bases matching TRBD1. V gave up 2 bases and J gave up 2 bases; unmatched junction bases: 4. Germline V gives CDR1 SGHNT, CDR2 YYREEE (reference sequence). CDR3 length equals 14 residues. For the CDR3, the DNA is TGTGCCAGCAGCTTAGATCAGGGGGCCTACGAGCAGTACTTC. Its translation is CASSLDQGAYEQYF.

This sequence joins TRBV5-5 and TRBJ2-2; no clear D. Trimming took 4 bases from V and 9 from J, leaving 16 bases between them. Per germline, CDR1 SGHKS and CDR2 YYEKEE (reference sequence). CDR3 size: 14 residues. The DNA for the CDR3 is TGTGCCAGCAGCCAAACAAGGGTGTCACGGGAGCTGTTTTTT. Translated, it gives CASSQTRVSRELFF.

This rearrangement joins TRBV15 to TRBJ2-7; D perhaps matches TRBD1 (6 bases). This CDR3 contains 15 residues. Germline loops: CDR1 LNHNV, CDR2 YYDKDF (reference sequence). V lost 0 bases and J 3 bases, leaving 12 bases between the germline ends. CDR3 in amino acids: CATSRDRDIVYEQYF. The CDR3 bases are TGTGCCACCAGCAGAGATCGGGACATCGTCTACGAGCAGTACTTC.